The rows below give T cell receptor beta chains drawn from one sample of a study of response to subunit inactivated influenza vaccine. MiXCR was run by TCRdb on the RT-PCR reads, yielding one entry per CDR3 protein. This sample has about 830,000 distinct CDR3 sequences, with roughly 18% found just once. Specimen: PBMCs from blood, collected more than 4 days after vaccination. These receptors came from a man aged 50-60 years who received an inactivated influenza vaccine. CDR3s include the opening cysteine and the closing phenylalanine or tryptophan. The D gene is left open where the match is weak. The size field is filled for only some rows; it gives once, few, many or a size class.

V	size	J	D	CDR3	DNA
TRBV6-1	few	TRBJ1-1	-	CASSEVQVYEAFF	TGTGCCAGCAGTGAAGTTCAAGTATATGAAGCTTTCTTT
TRBV20-1	few	TRBJ1-1	-	CSAPRNLNTEAFF	TGCAGTGCCCCCCGAAATCTGAACACTGAAGCTTTCTTT
TRBV24-1	-	TRBJ2-1	-	CATSDPTASSYNEQFF	TGTGCCACCAGTGATCCGACAGCCTCCTCCTACAATGAGCAGTTCTTC
TRBV29-1	few	TRBJ1-4	-	CSVRGGHAKLFF	TGCAGCGTTCGGGGAGGCCATGCAAAACTGTTTTTT
TRBV20-1	-	TRBJ2-5	-	CSARDPWETQYF	TGCAGTGCTAGAGATCCTTGGGAGACCCAGTACTTC
TRBV7-2	few	TRBJ2-4	-	CASSLVGTAKNIQYF	TGTGCCAGCAGCCTCGTCGGGACTGCCAAAAACATTCAGTACTTC
TRBV20-1	-	TRBJ2-7	-	CSAGAGSYEQYF	TGCAGTGCCGGGGCAGGATCCTACGAGCAGTACTTC
TRBV20-1	-	TRBJ2-2	-	CSARGWPNTGELFF	TGCAGTGCTAGAGGATGGCCGAACACCGGGGAGCTGTTTTTT
TRBV20-1	-	TRBJ1-2	-	CSARVITGAGGFYGYTF	TGCAGTGCTAGAGTTATAACAGGCGCCGGGGGATTCTATGGCTACACCTTC
TRBV12-3/TRBV12-4	-	TRBJ2-7	-	CASSSAAYEQYF	TGTGCCAGCAGTTCGGCAGCCTACGAGCAGTACTTC
TRBV13	few	TRBJ2-2	-	CASSPRQGGAGELFF	TGTGCCAGCAGCCCACGACAGGGAGGGGCCGGGGAGCTGTTTTTT
TRBV9	-	TRBJ2-5	TRBD1	CASSLRDRGYGEQETQYF	TGTGCCAGCAGCCTACGGGACAGGGGATACGGGGAGCAAGAGACCCAGTACTTC
TRBV7-9	-	TRBJ2-7	-	CASSSTPRTYEQYF	TGTGCCAGCAGCTCTACACCGAGGACCTACGAGCAGTACTTC
TRBV5-5	many	TRBJ1-5	-	CASSFIWGTQPQHF	TGTGCCAGCAGCTTCATCTGGGGCACTCAGCCCCAGCATTTT
TRBV5-1	few	TRBJ2-1	-	CASSLANPSYNEQFF	TGCGCCAGCAGCTTGGCCAATCCCTCCTACAATGAGCAGTTCTTC
TRBV24-1	-	TRBJ2-5	TRBD1	CATSDSDRETQYF	TGTGCCACCAGTGATTCGGACAGGGAGACCCAGTACTTC